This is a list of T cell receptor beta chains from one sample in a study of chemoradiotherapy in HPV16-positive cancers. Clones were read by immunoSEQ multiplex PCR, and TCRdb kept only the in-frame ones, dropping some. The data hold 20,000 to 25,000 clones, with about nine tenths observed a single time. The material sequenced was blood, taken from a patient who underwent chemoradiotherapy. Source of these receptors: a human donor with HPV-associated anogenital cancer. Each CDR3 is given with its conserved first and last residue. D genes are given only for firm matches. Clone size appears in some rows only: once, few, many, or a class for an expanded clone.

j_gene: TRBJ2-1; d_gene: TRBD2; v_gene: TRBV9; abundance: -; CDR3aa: CASSALTSGGPGVFF; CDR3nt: TGTGCCAGCAGCGCCCTGACTAGCGGGGGGCCTGGTGTGTTCTTC
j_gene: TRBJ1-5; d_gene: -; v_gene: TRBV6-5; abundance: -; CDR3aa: CASSWTVNQPQHF; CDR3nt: TGTGCCAGCAGTTGGACAGTCAATCAGCCCCAGCATTTT
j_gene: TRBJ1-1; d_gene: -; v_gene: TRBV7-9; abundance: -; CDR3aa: CASSLTPEKLNTEAFF; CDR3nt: TGTGCCAGCAGCTTAACCCCAGAAAAGTTGAACACTGAAGCTTTCTTT
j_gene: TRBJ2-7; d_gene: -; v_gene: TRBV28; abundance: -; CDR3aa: CASSFTRRFQGEQYF; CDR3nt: TGTGCCAGCAGTTTCACCCGTCGCTTCCAGGGCGAGCAGTACTTC
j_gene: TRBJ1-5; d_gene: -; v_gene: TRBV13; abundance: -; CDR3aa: CASSFLSGGPQHF; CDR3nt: TGTGCCAGCAGCTTTTTGTCAGGCGGGCCCCAGCATTTT
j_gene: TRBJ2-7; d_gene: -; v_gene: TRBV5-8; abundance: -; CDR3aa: CASSFSFAQGYEQYF; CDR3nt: TGTGCCAGCAGCTTTTCTTTCGCACAGGGCTACGAGCAGTACTTC
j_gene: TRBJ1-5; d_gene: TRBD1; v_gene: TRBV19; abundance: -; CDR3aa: CASSIQGVFNQPQHF; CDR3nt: TGTGCCAGTAGTATACAGGGGGTTTTCAATCAGCCCCAGCATTTT
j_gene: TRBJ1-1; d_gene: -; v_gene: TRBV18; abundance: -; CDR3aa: CASSPTGNTEAFF; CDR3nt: TGTGCCAGCTCACCGACAGGTAACACTGAAGCTTTCTTT
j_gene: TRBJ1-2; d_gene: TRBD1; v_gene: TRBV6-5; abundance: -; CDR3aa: CASSYGPGQVLHGYTF; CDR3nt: TGTGCCAGCAGTTACGGACCGGGACAGGTCTTGCATGGCTACACCTTC
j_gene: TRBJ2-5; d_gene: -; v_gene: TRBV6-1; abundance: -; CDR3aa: CASSVQDWETQYF; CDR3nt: TGTGCCAGCAGTGTACAAGATTGGGAGACCCAGTACTTC
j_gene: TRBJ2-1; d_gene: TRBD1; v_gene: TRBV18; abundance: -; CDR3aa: CASQREQGNEQFF; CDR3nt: TGTGCCAGCCAACGGGAACAGGGGAATGAGCAGTTCTTC
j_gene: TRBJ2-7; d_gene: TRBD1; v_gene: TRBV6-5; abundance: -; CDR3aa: CASSSPLRTGTYEQYF; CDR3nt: TGTGCCAGCAGTTCGCCACTCAGGACAGGGACCTACGAGCAGTACTTC
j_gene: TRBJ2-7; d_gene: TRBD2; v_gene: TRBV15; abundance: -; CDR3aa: CATSREVPGGRFSYEQYF; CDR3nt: TGTGCCACCAGCAGAGAAGTTCCGGGAGGTCGTTTTTCCTACGAGCAGTACTTC
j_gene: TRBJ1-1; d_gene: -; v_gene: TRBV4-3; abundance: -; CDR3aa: CASSQTGGGTEAFF; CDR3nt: TGCGCCAGCAGCCAAACAGGAGGGGGAACTGAAGCTTTCTTT
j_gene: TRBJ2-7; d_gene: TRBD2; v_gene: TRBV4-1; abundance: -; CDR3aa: CASSPLAGGGKAYEQYF; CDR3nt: TGCGCCAGCAGCCCCTTAGCGGGAGGTGGGAAGGCCTACGAGCAGTACTTC
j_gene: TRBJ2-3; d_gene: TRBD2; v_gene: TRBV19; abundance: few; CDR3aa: CASSGLAGGEDTQYF; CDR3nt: TGTGCCAGTAGCGGACTAGCGGGGGGCGAAGATACGCAGTATTTT
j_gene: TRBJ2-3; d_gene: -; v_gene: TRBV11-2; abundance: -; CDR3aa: CASSLGRQTDTQYF; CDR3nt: TGTGCCAGCAGCTTAGGCCGACAGACAGATACGCAGTATTTT
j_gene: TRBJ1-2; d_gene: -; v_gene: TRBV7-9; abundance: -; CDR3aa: CASSSDFYGYTF; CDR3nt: TGTGCCAGCAGCTCCGACTTCTATGGCTACACCTTC
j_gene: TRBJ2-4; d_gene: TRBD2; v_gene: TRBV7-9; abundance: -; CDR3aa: CASSDKLAGADIQYF; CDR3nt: TGTGCCAGCAGCGATAAACTAGCGGGGGCTGACATTCAGTACTTC
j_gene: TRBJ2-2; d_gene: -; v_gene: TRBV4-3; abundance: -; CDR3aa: CASSQDRFRSNTGELFF; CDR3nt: TGCGCCAGCAGCCAAGACAGGTTCAGGTCCAACACCGGGGAGCTGTTTTTT
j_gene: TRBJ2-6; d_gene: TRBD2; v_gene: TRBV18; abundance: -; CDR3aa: CASSPRRTSDDSGANVLTF; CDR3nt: TGTGCCAGCTCACCACGGCGGACTAGCGATGACTCTGGGGCCAACGTCCTGACTTTC
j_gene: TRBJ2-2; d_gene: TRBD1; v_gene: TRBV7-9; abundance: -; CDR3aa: CASSFLHILPGQGTGELFF; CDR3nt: TGTGCCAGCAGCTTCCTCCATATCCTCCCGGGACAGGGGACCGGGGAGCTGTTTTTT
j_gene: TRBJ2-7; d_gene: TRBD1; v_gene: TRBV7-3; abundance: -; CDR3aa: CASSLTGSRSYEQYF; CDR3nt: TGTGCCAGCAGCTTGACAGGGTCAAGGTCCTACGAGCAGTACTTC
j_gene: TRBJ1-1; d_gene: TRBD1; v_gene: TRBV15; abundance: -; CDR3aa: CATSIPKFPGGLNTEAFF; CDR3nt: TGTGCCACCAGTATCCCGAAGTTCCCAGGGGGCCTGAACACTGAAGCTTTCTTT
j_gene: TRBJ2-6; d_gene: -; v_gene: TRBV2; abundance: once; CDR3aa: CASSEFRGVGGSGANVLTF; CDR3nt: TGTGCCAGCAGTGAATTCCGTGGTGTAGGGGGCTCTGGGGCCAACGTCCTGACTTTC
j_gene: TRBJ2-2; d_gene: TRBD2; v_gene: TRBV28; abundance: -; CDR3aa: CASSLGGGASGELFF; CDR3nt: TGTGCCAGCAGTTTGGGCGGGGGGGCGTCCGGGGAGCTGTTTTTT
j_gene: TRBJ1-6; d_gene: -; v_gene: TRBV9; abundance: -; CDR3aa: CASSVDGQRVSPLHF; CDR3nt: TGTGCCAGCAGCGTAGACGGACAGAGGGTTTCACCCCTCCACTTT